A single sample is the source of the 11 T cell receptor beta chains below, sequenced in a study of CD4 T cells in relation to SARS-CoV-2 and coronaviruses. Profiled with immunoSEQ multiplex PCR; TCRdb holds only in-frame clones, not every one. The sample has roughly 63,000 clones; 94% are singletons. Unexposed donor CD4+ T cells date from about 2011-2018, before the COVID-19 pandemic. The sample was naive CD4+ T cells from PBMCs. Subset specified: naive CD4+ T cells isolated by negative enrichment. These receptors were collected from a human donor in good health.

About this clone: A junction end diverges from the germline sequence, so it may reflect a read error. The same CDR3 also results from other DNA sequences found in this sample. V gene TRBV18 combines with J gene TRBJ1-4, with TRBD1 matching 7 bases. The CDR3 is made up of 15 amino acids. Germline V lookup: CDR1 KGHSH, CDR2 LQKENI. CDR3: CASSPTGTANEKLFF. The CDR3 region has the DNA TGTGCCAGCTCCCCCACCGGGACAGCTAATGAAAAATTGTTTTTT.

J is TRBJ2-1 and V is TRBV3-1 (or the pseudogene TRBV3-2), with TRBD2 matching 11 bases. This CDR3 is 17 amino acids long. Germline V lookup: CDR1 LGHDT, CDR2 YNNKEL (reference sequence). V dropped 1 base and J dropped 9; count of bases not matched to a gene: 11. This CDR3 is CASSQVGTSGEGGEQFF. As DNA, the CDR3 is TGTGCCAGCAGCCAAGTAGGGACTAGCGGAGAGGGAGGTGAGCAGTTCTTC.

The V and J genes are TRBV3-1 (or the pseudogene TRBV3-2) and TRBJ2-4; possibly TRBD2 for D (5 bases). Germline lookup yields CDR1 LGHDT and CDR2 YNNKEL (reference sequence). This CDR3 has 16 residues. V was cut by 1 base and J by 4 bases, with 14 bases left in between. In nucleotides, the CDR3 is TGTGCCAGCAGCCAAGGGACGAGGGTATCGAAAAACATTCAGTACTTC. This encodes CASSQGTRVSKNIQYF.

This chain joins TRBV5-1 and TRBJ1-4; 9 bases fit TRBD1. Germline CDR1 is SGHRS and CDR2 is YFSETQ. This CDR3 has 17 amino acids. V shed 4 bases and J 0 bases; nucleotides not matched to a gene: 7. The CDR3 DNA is TGCGCCAGCAGCCTGGGGACAGGGCTTGCAACTAATGAAAAACTGTTTTTT. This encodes CASSLGTGLATNEKLFF.

The DNA for the CDR3 is TGTGCCAGCAGCCACTCGCGGAGTTTACTACTCGAGCAGTACTTC. It encodes CASSHSRSLLLEQYF. The chain employs TRBV3-1 (or the pseudogene TRBV3-2) and TRBJ2-7; D gene unclear. Trimming removed 3 bases from V and 6 bases from J, with 18 bases in between. The V gene's germline CDR1 is LGHDT and CDR2 YNNKEL (reference sequence). This CDR3 has 15 amino acids.

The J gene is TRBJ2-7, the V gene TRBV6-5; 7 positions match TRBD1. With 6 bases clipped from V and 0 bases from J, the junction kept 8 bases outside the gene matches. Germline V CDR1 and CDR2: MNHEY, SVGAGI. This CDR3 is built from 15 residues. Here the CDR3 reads CASRSGTVSSYEQYF. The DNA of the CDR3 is TGTGCCAGCAGGTCCGGGACAGTGAGCTCCTACGAGCAGTACTTC.

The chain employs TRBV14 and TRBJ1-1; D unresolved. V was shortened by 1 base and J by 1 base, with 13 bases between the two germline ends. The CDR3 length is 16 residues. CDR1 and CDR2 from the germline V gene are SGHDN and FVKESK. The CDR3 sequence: CASSQVKVWGNTEAFF. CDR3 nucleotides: TGTGCCAGCAGCCAAGTGAAGGTATGGGGGAACACTGAAGCTTTCTTT.

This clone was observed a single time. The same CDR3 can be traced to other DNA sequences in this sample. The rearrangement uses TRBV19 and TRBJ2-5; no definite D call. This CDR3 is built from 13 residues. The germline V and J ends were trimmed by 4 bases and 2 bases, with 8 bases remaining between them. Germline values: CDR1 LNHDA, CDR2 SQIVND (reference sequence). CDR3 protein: CASSRAVQETQYF. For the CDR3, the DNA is TGTGCCAGTAGTAGGGCAGTTCAAGAGACCCAGTACTTC.

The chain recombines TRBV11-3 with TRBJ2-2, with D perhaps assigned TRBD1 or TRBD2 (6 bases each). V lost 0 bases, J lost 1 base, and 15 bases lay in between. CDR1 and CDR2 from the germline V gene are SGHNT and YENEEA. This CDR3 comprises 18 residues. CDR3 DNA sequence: TGTGCCAGCAGCTTAGATCGGGGGCAGGCGGGGAACACCGGGGAGCTGTTTTTT. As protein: CASSLDRGQAGNTGELFF. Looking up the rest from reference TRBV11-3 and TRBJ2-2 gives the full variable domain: EAGVVQSPRYKIIEKKQPVAFWCNPISGHNTLYWYLQNLGQGPELLIRYENEEAVDDSQLPKDRFSAERLKGVDSTLKIQPAELGDSAVYLCASSLDRGQAGNTGELFFGEGSRLTVL.

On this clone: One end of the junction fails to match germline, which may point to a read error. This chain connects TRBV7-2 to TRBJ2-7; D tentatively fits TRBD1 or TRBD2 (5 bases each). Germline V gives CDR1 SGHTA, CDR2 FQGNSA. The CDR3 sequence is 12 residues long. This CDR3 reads CASSLGLGPLFF. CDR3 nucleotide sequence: TGTGCCAGCAGCTTAGGGCTGGGACCCCTATTTTTC.

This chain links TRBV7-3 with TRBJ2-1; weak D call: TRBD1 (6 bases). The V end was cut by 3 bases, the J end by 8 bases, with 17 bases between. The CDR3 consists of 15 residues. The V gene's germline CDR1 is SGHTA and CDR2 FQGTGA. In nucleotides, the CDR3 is TGTGCCAGCAGCTTCCCCGGGACAACCTCGGATGAGCAGTTCTTC. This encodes CASSFPGTTSDEQFF.